This section outlines one T cell receptor (beta chain) sequence together with its context. One end of the junction does not line up with germline, which may come from a read error. The CDR3 has 14 residues. Germline V CDR1 and CDR2: MNHNS, SASEGT. The source of the sample is a study of CD8+CD57+ T cells in acquired aplastic anemia. Genomic DNA templated the TCR beta VDJ and CDR3 profiling. Each CDR3 protein gets one entry after TCRdb re-called the reads with MiXCR. The sample has just over 400,000 distinct CDR3 sequences; 55% to 70% are singletons. This receptor was taken from a human donor in good health, serving as a control. This chain connects TRBV6-1 to TRBJ2-5; 7 bases line up with TRBD2. What was sequenced was sorted CD4+, CD8+, or CD8+CD57+ T cells (not recorded which) from PBMCs. For the CDR3, the DNA is TGTGCCAGCAGCGATCCGACTAGCCAAGAGGCCCAGTACTTC. Protein product: CASSDPTSQEAQYF.